The entry that follows covers one T cell receptor (beta chain) sequence. The specificity of this receptor is unknown. Within one base of it there is no much larger clone, and no base qualities were kept. At the junction V is shortened by 2 bases and J by 0 bases, with 12 bases in between. The CDR1 and CDR2 encoded by the germline V gene (reference sequence) are SGHNT and YYREEE. From its cysteine to its phenylalanine, the CDR3 spans 16 amino acids. CDR3 DNA is the only sequence kept; it has 48 bases, read in frame from the first base. This specimen belongs to a study of Siglec-9 on CD8 T cells in melanoma (dated by TCRdb to the late 2010s). For context, the study as a whole: In this study, researchers looked at how Siglec-9 is expressed on CD8+ T cells and what Siglec-9 does to regulate T cells within the melanoma tumor microenvironment. General findings and caveats noted by the study authors: According to the reported findings, Siglec-9 marked and regulated a subset of effector memory CD8+ T cells that seemed to build up inside melanoma tumors.

The library was generated by the immunoSEQ multiplex PCR assay. TCRdb took over this immuneACCESS table, retaining in-frame rearrangements with V and J assigned. Such tables are incomplete; in checked studies, under half of the missing clones stem from an unresolved V gene, and the remainder is unexplained. The sample contains more than 30,000 clones, approximately 84% of them found a single time. The biggest ten clones account for around 1.8% of the sample. The sequenced material came from Siglec-9- CD8+ T cells sorted from blood. In the paper's terms, the cell subset or site label means: CD8 T cells lacking Siglec-9. Here the chain combines TRBV5-4 and TRBJ1-3; tentative D gene TRBD1, with 6 bases matching. The sequence was obtained from a human donor in good health. The nucleotides are TGTGCCAGCAGCTTCCGACAGGCCTACTCTGGAAACACCATATATTTT. It translates to CASSFRQAYSGNTIYF.